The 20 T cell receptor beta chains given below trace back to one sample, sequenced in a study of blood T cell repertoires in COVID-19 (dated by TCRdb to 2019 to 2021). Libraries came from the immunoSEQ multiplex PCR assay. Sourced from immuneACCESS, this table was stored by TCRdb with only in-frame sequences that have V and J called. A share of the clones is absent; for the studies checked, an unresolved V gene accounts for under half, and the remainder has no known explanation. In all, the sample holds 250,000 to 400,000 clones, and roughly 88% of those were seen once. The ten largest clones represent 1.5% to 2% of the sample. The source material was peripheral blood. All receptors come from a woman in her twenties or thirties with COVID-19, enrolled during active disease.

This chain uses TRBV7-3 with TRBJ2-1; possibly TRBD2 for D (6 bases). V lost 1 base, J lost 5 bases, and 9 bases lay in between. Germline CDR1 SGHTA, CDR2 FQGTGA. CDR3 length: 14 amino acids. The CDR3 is CASSLNGRNNEQFF. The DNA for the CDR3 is TGTGCCAGCAGCTTAAACGGGAGAAACAATGAGCAGTTCTTC.

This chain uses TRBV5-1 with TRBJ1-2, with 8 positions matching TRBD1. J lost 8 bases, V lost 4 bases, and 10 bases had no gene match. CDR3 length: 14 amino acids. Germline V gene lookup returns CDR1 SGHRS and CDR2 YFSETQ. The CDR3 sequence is CASSTDGQGGGYTF. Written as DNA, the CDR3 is TGCGCCAGCAGCACGGACGGACAGGGAGGGGGCTACACCTTC.

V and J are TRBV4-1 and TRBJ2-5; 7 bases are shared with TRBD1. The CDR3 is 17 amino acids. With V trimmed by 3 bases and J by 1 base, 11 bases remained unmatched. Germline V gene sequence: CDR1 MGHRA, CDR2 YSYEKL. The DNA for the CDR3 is TGCGCCAGCAGCCATCTGTTAGTCCGGGACAGCCAAGAGACCCAGTACTTC. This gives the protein CASSHLLVRDSQETQYF.

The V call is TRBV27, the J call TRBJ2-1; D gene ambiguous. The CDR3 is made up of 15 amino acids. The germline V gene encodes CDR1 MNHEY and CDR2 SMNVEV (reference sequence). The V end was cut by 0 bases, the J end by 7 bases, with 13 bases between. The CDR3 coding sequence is TGTGCCAGCAGTTTATCGACATTGGGTGTGAATGAGCAGTTCTTC. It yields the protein CASSLSTLGVNEQFF.

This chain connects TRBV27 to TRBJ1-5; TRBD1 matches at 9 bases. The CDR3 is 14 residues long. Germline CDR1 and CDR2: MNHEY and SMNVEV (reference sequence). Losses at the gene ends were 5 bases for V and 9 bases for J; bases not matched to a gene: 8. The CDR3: CASSVNRGRGPQHF. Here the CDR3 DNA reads TGTGCCAGCAGTGTAAACAGGGGGCGCGGGCCCCAGCATTTT.

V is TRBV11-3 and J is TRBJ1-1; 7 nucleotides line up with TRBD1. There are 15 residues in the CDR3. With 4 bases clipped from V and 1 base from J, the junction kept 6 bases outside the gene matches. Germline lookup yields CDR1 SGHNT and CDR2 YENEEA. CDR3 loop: CASSSPEGANTEAFF. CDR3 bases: TGTGCCAGCAGCTCCCCGGAGGGGGCGAACACTGAAGCTTTCTTT.

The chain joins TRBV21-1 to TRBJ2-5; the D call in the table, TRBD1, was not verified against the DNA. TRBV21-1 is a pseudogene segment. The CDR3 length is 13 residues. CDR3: CASSMTGSKTQYF. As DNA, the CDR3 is TGTGCCAGCAGCATGACAGGGAGTAAGACCCAGTACTTC.

The CDR3 region is CASSQGYEGGQYF. The CDR3 nucleotides are TGCGCCAGCAGCCAGGGCTATGAGGGCGGGCAGTATTTT. This chain links TRBV4-3 with TRBJ2-3; D perhaps matches TRBD2 (5 bases). The CDR3 loop spans 13 amino acids. V was cut by 3 bases and J by 11 bases, with 15 bases left in between. The germline gives CDR1 LGHNA, CDR2 YSLEER.

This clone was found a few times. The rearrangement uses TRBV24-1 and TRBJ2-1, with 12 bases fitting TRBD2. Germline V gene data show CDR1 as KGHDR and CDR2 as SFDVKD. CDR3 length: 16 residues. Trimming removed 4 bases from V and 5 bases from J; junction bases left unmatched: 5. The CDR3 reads CATSERTSGVDNEQFF. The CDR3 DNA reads TGTGCCACCAGTGAGCGGACTAGCGGGGTTGACAATGAGCAGTTCTTC.

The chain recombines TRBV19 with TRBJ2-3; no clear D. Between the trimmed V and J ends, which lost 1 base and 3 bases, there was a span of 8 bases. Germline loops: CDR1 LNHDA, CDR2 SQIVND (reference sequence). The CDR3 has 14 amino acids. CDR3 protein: CASSIGSQTDTQYF. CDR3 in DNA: TGTGCCAGTAGTATAGGGTCCCAGACAGATACGCAGTATTTT.

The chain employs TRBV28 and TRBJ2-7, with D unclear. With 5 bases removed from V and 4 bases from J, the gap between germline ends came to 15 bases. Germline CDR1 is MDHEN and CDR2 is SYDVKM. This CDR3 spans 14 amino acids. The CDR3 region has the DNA TGTGCCAGCAGTCCCGTTCCCTTAGCTTACGAGCAGTACGTC. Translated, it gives CASSPVPLAYEQYV.

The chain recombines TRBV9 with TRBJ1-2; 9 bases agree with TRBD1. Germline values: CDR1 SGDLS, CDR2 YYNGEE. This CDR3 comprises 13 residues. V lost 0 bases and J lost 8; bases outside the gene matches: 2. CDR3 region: CASSVGDRDGYTF. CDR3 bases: TGTGCCAGCAGCGTAGGGGACAGGGACGGCTACACCTTC.

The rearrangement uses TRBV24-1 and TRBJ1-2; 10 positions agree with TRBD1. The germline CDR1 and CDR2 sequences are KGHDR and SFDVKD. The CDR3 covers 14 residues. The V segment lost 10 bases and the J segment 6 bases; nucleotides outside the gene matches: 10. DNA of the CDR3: TGTGCCACGTCCTTGGGGACAGGGGTAAATGGCTACACCTTC. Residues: CATSLGTGVNGYTF.

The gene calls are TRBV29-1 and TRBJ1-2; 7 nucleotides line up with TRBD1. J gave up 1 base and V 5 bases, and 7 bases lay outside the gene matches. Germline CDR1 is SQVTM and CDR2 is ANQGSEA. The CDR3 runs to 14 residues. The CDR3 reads CSVQSRQGNYGYTF. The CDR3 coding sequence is TGCAGCGTTCAGAGCCGACAGGGTAACTATGGCTACACCTTC.

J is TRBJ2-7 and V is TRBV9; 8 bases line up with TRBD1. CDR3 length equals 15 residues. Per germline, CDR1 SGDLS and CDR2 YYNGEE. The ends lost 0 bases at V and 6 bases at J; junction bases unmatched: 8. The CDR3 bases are TGTGCCAGCAGCGTAGGGCAGGGGGCTTCCATCGAGCAGTACTTC. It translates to CASSVGQGASIEQYF.

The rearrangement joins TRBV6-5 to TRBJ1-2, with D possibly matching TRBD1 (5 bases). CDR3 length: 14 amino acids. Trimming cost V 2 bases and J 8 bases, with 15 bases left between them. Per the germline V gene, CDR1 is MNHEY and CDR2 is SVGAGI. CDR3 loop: CASSYADTALGYTF. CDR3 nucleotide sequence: TGTGCCAGCAGTTACGCGGACACTGCGTTAGGCTACACCTTC.

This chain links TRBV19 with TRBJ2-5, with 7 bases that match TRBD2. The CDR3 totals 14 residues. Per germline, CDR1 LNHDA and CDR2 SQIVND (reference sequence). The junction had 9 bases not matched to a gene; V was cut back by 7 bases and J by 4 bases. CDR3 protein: CASKPGWEGETQYF. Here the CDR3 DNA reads TGTGCCAGTAAGCCGGGATGGGAGGGAGAGACCCAGTACTTC. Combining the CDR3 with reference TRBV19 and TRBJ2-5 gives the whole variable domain DGGITQSPKYLFRKEGQNVTLSCEQNLNHDAMYWYRQDPGQGLRLIYYSQIVNDFQKGDIAEGYSVSREKKESFPLTVTSAQKNPTAFYLCASKPGWEGETQYFGPGTRLLVL.

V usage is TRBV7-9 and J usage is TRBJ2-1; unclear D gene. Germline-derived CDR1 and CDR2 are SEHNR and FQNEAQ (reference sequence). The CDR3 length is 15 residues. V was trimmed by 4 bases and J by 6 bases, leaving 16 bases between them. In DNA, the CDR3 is TGTGCCAGCAGCTCCTCGCTAGGTTTGGGCAATGAGCAGTTCTTC. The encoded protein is CASSSSLGLGNEQFF. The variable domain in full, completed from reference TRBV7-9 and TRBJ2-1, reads DTGVSQNPRHKITKRGQNVTFRCDPISEHNRLYWYRQTLGQGPEFLTYFQNEAQLEKSRLLSDRFSAERPKGSFSTLEIQRTEQGDSAMYLCASSSSLGLGNEQFFGPGTRLTVL.

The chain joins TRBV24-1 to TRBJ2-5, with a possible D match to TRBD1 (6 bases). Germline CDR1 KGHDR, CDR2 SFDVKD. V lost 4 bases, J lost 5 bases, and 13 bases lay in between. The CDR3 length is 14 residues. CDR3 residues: CATSDRNRVETQYF. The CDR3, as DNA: TGTGCCACCAGTGACCGCAACAGGGTTGAGACCCAGTACTTC.

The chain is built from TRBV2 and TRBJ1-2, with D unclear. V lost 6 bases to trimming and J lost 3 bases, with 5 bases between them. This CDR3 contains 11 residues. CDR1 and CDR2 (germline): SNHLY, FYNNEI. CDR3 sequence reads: CASRYYYGYTF. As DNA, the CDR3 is TGTGCCAGCAGGTATTACTATGGCTACACCTTC.